This TCR beta chain derives from a study of T cell repertoires in aging, cancer and after chemotherapy (dated by TCRdb to between 2017 and 2020). Regarding the study in general: The donors fell into six age groups ranging from 30 or younger to 70 or older, and each group had at least three individuals. Paired pre- and post-chemotherapy samples in the hematological group came from chronic lymphocytic leukemia patients treated with fludarabine- or bendamustine-based regimens. Several million TCR reads were contained in the full dataset. Peripheral blood TCR beta repertoires from healthy donors and cancer patients were profiled to examine immunoaging and T cell reconstitution after chemotherapy. Alongside fewer than 100 healthy donors serving as a reference group, the cohort included some 220 cancer patients, of whom 94 had hematological cancers and 124 had solid cancers. Results and caveats for the whole study, not just this receptor: In healthy donors, the decline in TCR diversity with age was mainly due to loss of richness, whereas in cancer patients loss of evenness also played a role. Lymphoid organ infiltration was present in the hematological cancer patients, and this infiltration may itself impair thymic emigration or the expansion of peripheral T cells. Compared with age-matched healthy donors, untreated patients with hematological or solid cancers had significantly lower TCR diversity and higher clonality in blood. The authors noted that the repertoire data do not allow conclusions about immunological memory after chemotherapy. An increase in median generation probability over the chemotherapy interval was observed in both cancer cohorts, suggesting that the repertoire was reconstituted through rebound thymic output.

Genomic DNA extracted from peripheral blood, rather than sorted cells or RNA, was used as the source for amplification of TCR beta rearrangements. Rearranged TRB sequences spanning V, D and J segments were amplified by multiplex touch-down PCR using a mixed TRB-A/B primer pool. Illumina adapters and sample indices were added to the amplicons in two consecutive PCR reactions performed with Phusion HS II polymerase. After gel purification with the NucleoSpin Gel and PCR Clean-up kit, the amplicons were checked using Qubit and an Agilent 2100 Bioanalyzer. Libraries were sequenced on an Illumina MiSeq using 600-cycle, single-indexed, paired-end runs. Regarding the original processing steps: MiXCR versions 2.12 and 3.0.5 were used to process the TRB sequences. Each unique CDR3 nucleotide sequence was treated as one clone, and only productive sequences with two or more reads were kept. Repertoire metrics included Shannon diversity, evenness, clonality (one minus evenness), and alpha-parameterized diversity profiles from alpha 0 to 5. The IGoR algorithm was used to compute generation probabilities of clones in paired pre- and post-chemotherapy samples. TCRdb passed the public sequencing reads through fastp at Q25 and MiXCR, retaining productive beta sequences. Records with the same CDR3 protein are collapsed into one entry carrying the most frequent genes and DNA. V and J calls and clone size were set by TCRdb, not the authors. For this sample the table gives 10,000 to 15,000 distinct CDR3 sequences, of which around 30% were detected only once. The top ten clones comprise almost 9.5% of the sample.

Trimming costs V 0 bases and J 6 bases, and their ends lie 15 bases apart. CDR1 and CDR2, looked up from the germline V gene, are SGHRS and YFSETQ. Counted from cysteine to phenylalanine, this CDR3 has 16 amino acids. The sequence is cut down to CDR3 DNA, 48 bases in frame from base 1. A note on this clonotype: This clone's antigen is unknown. No much larger clonotype is one base removed from it; base qualities were not supplied.

Recombination connected TRBV5-1 to TRBJ2-2; the D gene could be either TRBD1 or TRBD2, each agreeing at 7 bases. This TCR was sampled from a human donor with a blood cancer. Sequencing input: blood. Here the CDR3 is given as CASSLAGEGQPGELFF. The nucleotides read TGCGCCAGCAGCTTGGCGGGGGAGGGACAGCCCGGGGAGCTGTTTTTT.